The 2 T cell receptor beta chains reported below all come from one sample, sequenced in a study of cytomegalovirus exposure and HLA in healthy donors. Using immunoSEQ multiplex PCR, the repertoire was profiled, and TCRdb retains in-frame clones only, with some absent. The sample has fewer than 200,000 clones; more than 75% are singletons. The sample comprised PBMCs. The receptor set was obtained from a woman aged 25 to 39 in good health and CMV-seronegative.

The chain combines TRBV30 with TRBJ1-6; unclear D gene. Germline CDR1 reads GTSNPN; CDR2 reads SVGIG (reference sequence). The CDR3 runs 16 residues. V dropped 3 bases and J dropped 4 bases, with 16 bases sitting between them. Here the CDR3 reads CAWRGGTGFYNSPLHF. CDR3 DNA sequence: TGTGCCTGGAGGGGAGGAACGGGATTTTATAATTCACCCCTCCACTTT.

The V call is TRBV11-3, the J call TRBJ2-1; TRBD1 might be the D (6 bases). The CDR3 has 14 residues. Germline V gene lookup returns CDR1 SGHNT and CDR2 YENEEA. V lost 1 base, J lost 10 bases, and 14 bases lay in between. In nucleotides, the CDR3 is TGTGCCAGCAGCTTAGGGAACAGGGACGGGGAGCAGTTCTTC. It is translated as CASSLGNRDGEQFF.